What follows are 7 T cell receptor beta chains derived from one specimen sequenced in a study of T cells in localized non-small cell lung cancer. Here immunoSEQ multiplex PCR was the method, and the copy in TCRdb shows in-frame clones only, minus some. The data hold over a thousand clones, with just under 25% observed a single time. This specimen consisted of normal lung tissue next to the tumor, obtained before any cancer treatment. The receptors stem from a woman aged 40-70 years with stage III squamous cell lung carcinoma.

The genes are TRBV11-3 and TRBJ2-2; maybe TRBD2 (6 bases). The CDR3 loop spans 15 amino acids. The ends were cut back, 6 bases at V and 6 bases at J, with 17 bases in the middle. In germline, CDR1 is SGHNT, CDR2 YENEEA. DNA of the CDR3: TGTGCCAGCAGACCTGGAGGAGGGGTGGCCGGGGAGCTGTTTTTT. As protein: CASRPGGGVAGELFF.

The genes are TRBV9 and TRBJ1-2, with TRBD1 as a possible D gene (5 bases). This CDR3 region has 12 residues. Trimming pared 5 bases from V and 5 bases from J, leaving 10 bases between. The germline V gene encodes CDR1 SGDLS and CDR2 YYNGEE. The CDR3, as DNA: TGTGCCAGCAGTGAAGGGGAGTATGGCTACACCTTC. Translated: CASSEGEYGYTF.

This clone came up a few times. The chain recombines TRBV11-3 with TRBJ2-7, with 8 bases matching TRBD1. The V gene's germline CDR1 is SGHNT and CDR2 YENEEA. The CDR3 has 15 residues. V lost 4 bases and J lost 3; bases outside the gene matches: 8. The CDR3 region is CASSYNRGTFYEQYF. CDR3 DNA: TGTGCCAGCAGCTATAACAGGGGGACCTTCTACGAGCAGTACTTC.

This clone is judged medium-sized. V gene TRBV6-8 combines with J gene TRBJ2-2; 8 bases map to TRBD2. The trim removed 5 bases at V and 7 bases at J, leaving 6 bases unmatched. The CDR3 is 14 amino acids. The germline gives CDR1 MNHGY, CDR2 SAAAGT. CDR3 sequence reads: CASSAVAGGGELFF. CDR3 sequence (DNA): TGTGCCAGCAGTGCGGTTGCGGGGGGCGGGGAGCTGTTTTTT.

By frequency in the sample, this clone is large. The chain has TRBV9 and TRBJ2-7; D gene unclear. The V and J ends lost 5 bases and 7 bases respectively, with 19 bases between them. CDR1 is SGDLS and CDR2 is YYNGEE in the germline V gene. This CDR3 region has 14 residues. The CDR3 bases are TGTGCCAGCAGGGCAACGGTGGCTACATCAGAGCAGTACTTC. Protein product: CASRATVATSEQYF.

The V call is TRBV25-1, the J call TRBJ2-4; TRBD1 or TRBD2 may be the D gene (5 bases each). Trimming removed 4 bases at V and 8 bases at J, with 12 bases between. Germline V CDR1 and CDR2: MGHDK, SYGVNS. The CDR3 is made up of 13 amino acids. The CDR3 spells CASSAGSRDIQYF. In nucleotides, the CDR3 is TGTGCCAGCAGTGCAGGGAGTAGAGACATTCAGTACTTC.

The chain carries TRBV19 and TRBJ2-5, with D tentatively TRBD2 (6 bases). The CDR3 spans 13 residues. V shed 1 base and J shed 3 bases, with 6 bases lying between them. Germline V CDR1 and CDR2: LNHDA, SQIVND (reference sequence). The CDR3 bases are TGTGCCAGTAGTATAGGGAGGGAAGAGACCCAGTACTTC. Amino acid sequence: CASSIGREETQYF. Based on the CDR3 plus reference TRBV19 and TRBJ2-5, the full variable domain is DGGITQSPKYLFRKEGQNVTLSCEQNLNHDAMYWYRQDPGQGLRLIYYSQIVNDFQKGDIAEGYSVSREKKESFPLTVTSAQKNPTAFYLCASSIGREETQYFGPGTRLLVL.